Each of the 19 T cell receptor beta chains below was sequenced from the same sample in a study of metastatic and nonmetastatic thyroid tumors. All patients were treatment-naive before thyroid surgery. TCRdb re-clonotyped the PCR reads via MiXCR. In the table there are approximately 86,000 clones, around 12% of which are singletons. The sequencing input was tumor tissue. Every receptor here comes from a female donor with papillary thyroid cancer or a benign thyroid nodule (not recorded which). Some clones in this sample may be carry-over from other donors' samples.

This clone was seen only a few times. It may be a read error: a sequence one base away is much more abundant. The sample carries other DNA sequences with the same CDR3. The gene calls are TRBV27 and TRBJ2-1; 10 nucleotides match TRBD1. CDR1 and CDR2 (germline): MNHEY, SMNVEV (reference sequence). Trimming removed 6 bases from V and 9 bases from J; junction bases left unmatched: 8. The CDR3 has 14 amino acids. CDR3 DNA sequence: TGTGCCAGCAGCCGGGACAGGGGATCGGGTGAGCAGTTCTTC. This gives the protein CASSRDRGSGEQFF.

This clone was seen only a few times. The chain links TRBV11-2 to TRBJ2-3, with D possibly TRBD2 on 6 matching bases. Germline-derived CDR1 and CDR2 are SGHAT and FQNNGV. The CDR3 length is 15 residues. V was pared by 2 bases and J by 4 bases, with 13 bases between. CDR3 sequence reads: CASSLISSDPDTQYF. The CDR3 DNA follows: TGTGCCAGCAGCTTAATATCTAGCGATCCAGATACGCAGTATTTT.

A note on this clone: Just one base apart from a much larger clone, this may be a read error. This CDR3 is also generated by other DNA sequences in the sample. The V call is TRBV20-1, the J call TRBJ2-5; the match to TRBD1 covers 7 bases. The CDR3 has 15 residues. J lost 1 base, V lost 5 bases, and 10 bases had no gene match. The germline gives CDR1 DFQATT, CDR2 SNEGSKA (reference sequence). CDR3 DNA: TGCAGTGCTCAACGCCGACAGGGTGTCCAAGAGACCCAGTACTTC. It translates to CSAQRRQGVQETQYF.

This clone has just a few counts. The germline gene is not matched at one end of the junction; a read error may be the cause. The chain combines TRBV12-3 or TRBV12-4 with TRBJ2-5; 10 bases line up with TRBD2. The CDR3 runs to 16 residues. CDR3 residues: CASMPPSGGIQDTQYF. The DNA for the CDR3 is TGTGCCAGCATGCCACCTAGCGGGGGTATCCAAGATACCCAGTACTTC.

This clone occurred many times. The rearrangement uses TRBV30 and TRBJ1-3; 7 nucleotides agree with TRBD1. The V gene end was trimmed by 1 base and the J gene end by 0 bases; junction bases not matched to a gene: 9. CDR3 length equals 17 residues. Germline V CDR1 and CDR2: GTSNPN, SVGIG (reference sequence). The CDR3 bases are TGTGCCTGGAGTGGAGTCAAAGACAGGGCCTCTGGAAACACCATATATTTT. This translates into CAWSGVKDRASGNTIYF.

In its sample, this clone was seen many times. This sequence joins TRBV10-3 and TRBJ1-3; D unclear. Trimming removed 3 bases at V and 0 bases at J, with 12 bases between. The CDR3 has 16 residues. Germline V gives CDR1 ENHRY, CDR2 SYGVKD. The DNA of the CDR3 is TGTGCCATCAGTGAAGTCTCGGCCAACTCTGGAAACACCATATATTTT. Its translation is CAISEVSANSGNTIYF.

This clone was seen ten or more times. The chain links TRBV10-3 to TRBJ2-3; a possible D gene is TRBD2 (6 bases). V gave up 2 bases and J gave up 2 bases, with 8 bases separating them. This CDR3 has 14 amino acids. Germline CDR1 reads ENHRY; CDR2 reads SYGVKD. The CDR3 region has the DNA TGTGCCATCAGTGAGGCGGGAAACACAGATACGCAGTATTTT. Protein sequence: CAISEAGNTDTQYF.

This clone has a count of ten or more. The chain combines TRBV5-1 with TRBJ1-1; no clear D gene. Germline V lookup: CDR1 SGHRS, CDR2 YFSETQ. Deletions cut 2 bases from V and 0 bases from J, with 5 bases between. CDR3 length: 13 amino acids. CDR3 region: CASSFVVNTEAFF. The CDR3 nucleotides are TGCGCCAGCAGCTTCGTCGTGAACACTGAAGCTTTCTTT.

This clone was counted many times. The V gene is TRBV7-2, the J gene TRBJ2-7; 14 bases line up with TRBD2. CDR3 length: 15 residues. Germline trimming cut 3 bases from V and 6 bases from J; bases unmatched to any gene: 4. The germline V gene has CDR1 SGHTA and CDR2 FQGNSA. The CDR3 spells CASSLGGTSGSEQYF. In DNA form, the CDR3 reads TGTGCCAGCAGCTTGGGGGGGACTAGCGGGAGCGAGCAGTACTTC.

This clone was detected ten times or more. This chain connects TRBV27 to TRBJ1-6, with D perhaps TRBD1 (6 bases). Germline V gives CDR1 MNHEY, CDR2 SMNVEV (reference sequence). The CDR3 length is 16 residues. V was clipped by 3 bases and J by 2 bases, with 11 bases between them. The CDR3 loop is CASSLVRGAYNSPLHF. The CDR3 nucleotides are TGTGCCAGCAGTTTGGTCAGGGGCGCCTATAATTCACCCCTCCACTTT.

The chain is built from TRBV20-1 and TRBJ2-1, with TRBD2 identical over 11 bases. Looked up from germline, CDR1 is DFQATT and CDR2 is SNEGSKA (reference sequence). The CDR3 extends over 15 amino acids. Germline trimming cut 5 bases from V and 7 bases from J; bases unmatched to any gene: 10. CDR3 DNA sequence: TGCAGTGCTCGTACTGGGACTAGCGGTAATAATGAGCAGTTCTTC. Protein: CSARTGTSGNNEQFF.

A remark on this clone: One junction end disagrees with the germline gene, perhaps due to a read error. The gene calls are TRBV2 and TRBJ2-1; TRBD2 aligns across 8 bases. This CDR3 region has 14 residues. Germline V CDR1 and CDR2: SNHLY, FYNNEI. The CDR3 region has the DNA TGTGCCAGTAGGGAACTAGCGGATTTCAATGAGAAGTTCTTC. Protein: CASRELADFNEKFF.

Many counts were recorded for this clone. The CDR3 bases are TGTGCCAGCAGTTTATGGGGGCCCCTACCCGGGGAGCAGTACTTC. Translation: CASSLWGPLPGEQYF. V gene TRBV27 combines with J gene TRBJ2-7, with a weak D call TRBD1 (6 bases). Germline values: CDR1 MNHEY, CDR2 SMNVEV (reference sequence). V lost 1 base to trimming and J lost 7 bases, with 17 bases between them. This CDR3 region has 15 residues.

This clone was counted at least ten times. This sequence joins TRBV7-9 and TRBJ2-4; the D gene is possibly TRBD1 (6 bases). Trimming removed 6 bases at V and 14 bases at J, with 14 bases between. This CDR3 has 11 residues. From germline, CDR1 is SEHNR and CDR2 FQNEAQ (reference sequence). The CDR3 is CASSPSGAEYF. In DNA form, the CDR3 reads TGTGCCAGCAGTCCCTCAGGGGCTGAGTACTTC.

This clone was seen a few times. A much larger clone differs from this one at a single base, so this may be a read error. The CDR3 here is CASSFEQQDNEQFF. CDR3 DNA: TGTGCCAGCAGTTTCGAGCAACAGGACAATGAGCAGTTCTTC. V gene TRBV28 combines with J gene TRBJ2-1; possibly TRBD1 for D (5 bases). CDR1 and CDR2 from the germline V gene are MDHEN and SYDVKM. This CDR3 comprises 14 residues. Trimming removed 3 bases from V and 5 bases from J, with 11 bases in between.

A remark on this clone: Since a much larger clone is just one base distant, this may be a read error. The chain recombines TRBV10-3 with TRBJ2-3, with D tentatively TRBD1 (6 bases). CDR1 and CDR2 (germline): ENHRY, SYGVKD. The CDR3 has 13 residues. The CDR3 DNA is TGTGCCATCAGGGACAGTAGCACAGATACGAAGTATTTT. Amino acid sequence: CAIRDSSTDTKYF.

This clone showed up many times. The chain recombines TRBV20-1 with TRBJ2-1; D call uncertain. Looked up from germline, CDR1 is DFQATT and CDR2 is SNEGSKA (reference sequence). Deletions cut 4 bases from V and 3 bases from J, with 4 bases between. The CDR3 totals 11 residues. The CDR3 loop reads CSANFYNEQFF. CDR3 DNA: TGCAGTGCTAATTTCTACAATGAGCAGTTCTTC.

At least ten counts were recorded for this clone. Mismatch with germline at one junction end may stem from a read error. V usage is TRBV6-4 and J usage is TRBJ2-3; 9 nucleotides agree with TRBD2. CDR1 and CDR2 (germline): MRHNA, SNTAGT. The CDR3 length is 16 residues. The CDR3 DNA sequence: TGTGCCAGCAGTCACTCGACTAGCGGAAGCACAGATACGCAGTATTTT. Translation gives CASSHSTSGSTDTQYF.

This clone showed up many times. This rearrangement joins TRBV7-3 to TRBJ2-3, with 8 positions matching TRBD2. J gave up 5 bases and V 4 bases, and 8 bases lay outside the gene matches. CDR3 size: 15 residues. Looked up from germline, CDR1 is SGHTA and CDR2 is FQGTGA. Here the CDR3 reads CASSSGAGGGDTQYF. The DNA of the CDR3 is TGTGCCAGCAGCTCGGGGGCGGGAGGTGGAGATACGCAGTATTTT.